This T cell receptor beta chain was captured by sequencing in a study of cytomegalovirus exposure and HLA in healthy donors. On the study more broadly: The roughly 130 validation repertoires used the same platform as the roughly 670 first-cohort repertoires, a later analysis reported. Whole-study results and caveats: According to reports, the classifier identified cytomegalovirus status with high specificity and sensitivity. Most TCR sequences were rare, but some public TCRs occurred in many donors.

Repertoires were generated with immunoSEQ multiplex PCR, while TCRdb's copy carries only in-frame clones and drops some. The data contain 250,000 to 300,000 clones, about 86% of them singletons. The ends were cut back, 6 bases at V and 2 bases at J, with 20 bases in the middle. This CDR3 is built from 17 residues. Germline V lookup: CDR1 MNHEY, CDR2 SMNVEV (reference sequence). As concerns this clone: Its antigen remains unknown.

The sample consisted of PBMCs. The chain carries TRBV27 and TRBJ1-5; no reliable D call. The sequence derives from a woman younger than 35 in good health and CMV-seronegative. CDR3 DNA sequence: TGTGCCAGCAGACCCATAGACATTACCGGGGGCAATCAGCCCCAGCATTTT. It encodes CASRPIDITGGNQPQHF.